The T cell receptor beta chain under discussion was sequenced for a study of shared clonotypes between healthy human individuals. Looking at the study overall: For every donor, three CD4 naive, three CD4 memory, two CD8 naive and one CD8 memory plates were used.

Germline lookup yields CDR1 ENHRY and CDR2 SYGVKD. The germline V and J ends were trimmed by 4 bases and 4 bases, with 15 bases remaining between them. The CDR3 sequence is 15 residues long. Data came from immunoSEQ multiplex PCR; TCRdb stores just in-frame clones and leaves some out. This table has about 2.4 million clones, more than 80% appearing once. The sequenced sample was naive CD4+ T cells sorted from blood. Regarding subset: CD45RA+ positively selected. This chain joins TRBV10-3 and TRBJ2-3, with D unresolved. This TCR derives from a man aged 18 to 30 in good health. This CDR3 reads CAISGSTLKADTQYF. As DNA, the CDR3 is TGTGCCATCAGTGGATCGACCTTAAAGGCAGATACGCAGTATTTT.